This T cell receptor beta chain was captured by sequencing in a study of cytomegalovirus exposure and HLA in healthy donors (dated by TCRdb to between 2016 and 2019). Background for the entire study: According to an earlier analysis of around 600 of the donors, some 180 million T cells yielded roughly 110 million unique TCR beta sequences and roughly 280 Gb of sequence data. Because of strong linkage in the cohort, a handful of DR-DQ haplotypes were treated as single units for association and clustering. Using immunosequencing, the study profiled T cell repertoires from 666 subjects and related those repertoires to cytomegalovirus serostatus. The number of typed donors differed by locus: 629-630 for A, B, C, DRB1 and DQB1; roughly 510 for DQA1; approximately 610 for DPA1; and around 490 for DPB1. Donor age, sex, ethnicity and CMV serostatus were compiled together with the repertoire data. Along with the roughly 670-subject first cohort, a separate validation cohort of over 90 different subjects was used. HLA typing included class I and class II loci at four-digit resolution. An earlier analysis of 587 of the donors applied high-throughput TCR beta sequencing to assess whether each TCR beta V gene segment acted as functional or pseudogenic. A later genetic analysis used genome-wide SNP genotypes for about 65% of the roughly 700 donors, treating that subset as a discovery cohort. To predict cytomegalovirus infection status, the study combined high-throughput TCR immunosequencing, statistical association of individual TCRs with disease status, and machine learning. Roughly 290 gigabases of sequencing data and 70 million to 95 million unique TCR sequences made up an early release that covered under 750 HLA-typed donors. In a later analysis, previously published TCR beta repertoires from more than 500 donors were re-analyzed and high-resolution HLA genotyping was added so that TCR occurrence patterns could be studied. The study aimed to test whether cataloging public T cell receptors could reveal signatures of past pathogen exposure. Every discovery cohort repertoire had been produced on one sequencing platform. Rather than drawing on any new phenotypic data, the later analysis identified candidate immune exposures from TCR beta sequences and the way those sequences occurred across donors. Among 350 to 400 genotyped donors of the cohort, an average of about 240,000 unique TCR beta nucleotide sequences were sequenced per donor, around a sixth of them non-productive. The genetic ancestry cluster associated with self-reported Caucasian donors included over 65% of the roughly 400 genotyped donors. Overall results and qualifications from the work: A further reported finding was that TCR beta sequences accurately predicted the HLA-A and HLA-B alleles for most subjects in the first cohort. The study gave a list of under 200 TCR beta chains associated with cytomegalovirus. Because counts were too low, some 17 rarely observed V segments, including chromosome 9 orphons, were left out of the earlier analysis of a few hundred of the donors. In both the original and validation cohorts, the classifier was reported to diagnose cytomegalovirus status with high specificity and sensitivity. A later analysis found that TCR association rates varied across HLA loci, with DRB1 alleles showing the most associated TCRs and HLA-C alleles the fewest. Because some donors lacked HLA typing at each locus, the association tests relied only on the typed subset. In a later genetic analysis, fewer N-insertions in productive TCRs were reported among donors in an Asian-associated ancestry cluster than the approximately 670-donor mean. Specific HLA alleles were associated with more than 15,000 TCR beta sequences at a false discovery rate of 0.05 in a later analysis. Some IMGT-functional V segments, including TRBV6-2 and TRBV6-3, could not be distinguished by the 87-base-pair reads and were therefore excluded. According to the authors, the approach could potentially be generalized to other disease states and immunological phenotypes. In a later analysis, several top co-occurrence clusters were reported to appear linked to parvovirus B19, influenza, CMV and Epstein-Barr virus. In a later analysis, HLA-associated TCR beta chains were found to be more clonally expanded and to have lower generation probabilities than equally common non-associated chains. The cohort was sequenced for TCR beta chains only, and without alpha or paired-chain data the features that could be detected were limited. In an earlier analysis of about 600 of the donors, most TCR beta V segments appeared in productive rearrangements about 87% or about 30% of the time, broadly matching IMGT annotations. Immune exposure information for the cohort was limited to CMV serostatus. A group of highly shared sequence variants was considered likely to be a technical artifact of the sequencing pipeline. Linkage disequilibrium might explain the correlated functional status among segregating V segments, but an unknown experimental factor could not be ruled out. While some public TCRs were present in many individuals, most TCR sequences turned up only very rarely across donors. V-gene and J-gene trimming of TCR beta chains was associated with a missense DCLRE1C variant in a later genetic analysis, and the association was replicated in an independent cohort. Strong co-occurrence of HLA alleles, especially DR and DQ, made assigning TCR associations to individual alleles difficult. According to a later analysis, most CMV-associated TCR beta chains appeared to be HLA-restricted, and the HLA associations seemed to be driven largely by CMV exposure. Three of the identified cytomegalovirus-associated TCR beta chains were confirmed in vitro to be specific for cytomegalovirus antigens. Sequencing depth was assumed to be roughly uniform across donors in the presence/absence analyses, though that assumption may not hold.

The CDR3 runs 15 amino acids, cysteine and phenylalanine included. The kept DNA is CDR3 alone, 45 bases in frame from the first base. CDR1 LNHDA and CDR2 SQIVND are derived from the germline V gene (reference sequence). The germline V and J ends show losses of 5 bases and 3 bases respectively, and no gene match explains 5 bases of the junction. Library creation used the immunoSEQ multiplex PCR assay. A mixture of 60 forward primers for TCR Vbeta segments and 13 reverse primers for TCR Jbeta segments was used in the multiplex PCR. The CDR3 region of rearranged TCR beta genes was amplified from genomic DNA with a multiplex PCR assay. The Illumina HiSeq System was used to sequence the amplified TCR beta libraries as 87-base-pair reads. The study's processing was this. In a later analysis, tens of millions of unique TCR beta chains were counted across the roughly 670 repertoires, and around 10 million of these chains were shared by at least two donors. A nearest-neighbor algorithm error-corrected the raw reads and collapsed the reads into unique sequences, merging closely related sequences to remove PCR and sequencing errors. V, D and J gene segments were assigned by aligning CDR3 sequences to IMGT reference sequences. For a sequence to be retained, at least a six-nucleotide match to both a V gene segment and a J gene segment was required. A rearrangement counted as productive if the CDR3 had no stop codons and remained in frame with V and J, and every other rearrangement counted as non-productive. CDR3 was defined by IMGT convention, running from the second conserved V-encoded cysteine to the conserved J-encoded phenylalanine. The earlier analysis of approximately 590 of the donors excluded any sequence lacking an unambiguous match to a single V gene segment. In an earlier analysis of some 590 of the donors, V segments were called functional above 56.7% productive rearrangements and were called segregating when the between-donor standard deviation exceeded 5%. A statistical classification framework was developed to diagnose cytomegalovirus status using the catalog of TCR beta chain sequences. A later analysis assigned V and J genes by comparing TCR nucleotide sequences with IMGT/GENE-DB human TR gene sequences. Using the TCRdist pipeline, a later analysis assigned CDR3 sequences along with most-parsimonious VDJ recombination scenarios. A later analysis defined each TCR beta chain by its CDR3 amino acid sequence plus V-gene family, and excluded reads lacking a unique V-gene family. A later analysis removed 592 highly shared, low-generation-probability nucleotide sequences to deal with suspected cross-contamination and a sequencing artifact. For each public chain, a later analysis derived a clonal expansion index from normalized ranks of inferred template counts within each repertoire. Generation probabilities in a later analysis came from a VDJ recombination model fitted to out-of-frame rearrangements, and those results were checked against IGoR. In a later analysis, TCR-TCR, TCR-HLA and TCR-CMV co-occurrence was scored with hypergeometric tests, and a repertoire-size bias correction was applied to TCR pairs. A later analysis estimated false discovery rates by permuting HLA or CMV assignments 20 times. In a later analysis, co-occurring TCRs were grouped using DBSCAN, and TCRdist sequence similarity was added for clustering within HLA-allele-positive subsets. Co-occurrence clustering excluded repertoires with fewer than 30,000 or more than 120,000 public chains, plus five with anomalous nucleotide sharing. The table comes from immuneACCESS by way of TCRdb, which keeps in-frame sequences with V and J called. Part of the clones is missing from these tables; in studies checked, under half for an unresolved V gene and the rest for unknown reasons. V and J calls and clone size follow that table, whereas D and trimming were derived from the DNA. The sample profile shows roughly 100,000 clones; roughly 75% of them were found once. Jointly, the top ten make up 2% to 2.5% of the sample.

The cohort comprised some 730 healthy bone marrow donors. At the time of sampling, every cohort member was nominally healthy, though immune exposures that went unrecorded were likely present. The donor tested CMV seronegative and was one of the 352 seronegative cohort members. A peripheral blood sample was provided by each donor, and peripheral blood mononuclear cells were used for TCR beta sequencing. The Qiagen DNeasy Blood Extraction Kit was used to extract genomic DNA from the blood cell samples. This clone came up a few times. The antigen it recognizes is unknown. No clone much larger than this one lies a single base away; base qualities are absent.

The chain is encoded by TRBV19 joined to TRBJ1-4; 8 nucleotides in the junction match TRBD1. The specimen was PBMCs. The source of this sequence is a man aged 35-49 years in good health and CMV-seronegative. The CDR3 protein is CASSEDRGPNEKLFF. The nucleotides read TGTGCCAGTAGTGAAGACAGGGGCCCTAATGAAAAACTGTTTTTT.